By sample share, the clone carrying this T cell receptor beta chain is medium-sized (0.01 to 0.1%). Its antigen is not known. The V gene end was trimmed by 6 bases and the J gene end by 2 bases; junction bases not matched to a gene: 4. This CDR3 has 15 amino acids. Germline lookup yields CDR1 MNHNY and CDR2 SVGAGI (reference sequence). Molecular barcoded adaptors covering alpha/delta and beta/gamma chains were used on approximately 400 ng RNA. TCRdb used MiXCR to reprocess the reads, holding one entry per CDR3 protein. The sample includes tens of thousands of distinct CDR3 sequences, 20% to 25% of them seen just once. These data are taken from a study of read filtering for tumor transcriptome and immune sequencing. Looking at the study overall: Whole-transcriptome libraries were prepared after DNase treatment. Per sample, TCR-region reads ranged about 3.5 to 11 million by IR-seq, roughly 80 to 1273 by RNA-seq. Study results and limitations: The CD138-negative fraction was mixed bone marrow immune cells, not pure T cells. Even smaller IR-seq throughput identified most shared clonotypes.

The chain has TRBV6-6 and TRBJ2-1; 10 bases are a match to TRBD1. This clonotype was sampled from a donor older than 35 with multiple myeloma. The specimen was a population of CD138-negative cells sorted from bone marrow. CDR3 coding DNA: TGTGCCAGCAGCGCCGGGACAGGGGCCTACAATGAGCAGTTCTTC. It specifies CASSAGTGAYNEQFF.